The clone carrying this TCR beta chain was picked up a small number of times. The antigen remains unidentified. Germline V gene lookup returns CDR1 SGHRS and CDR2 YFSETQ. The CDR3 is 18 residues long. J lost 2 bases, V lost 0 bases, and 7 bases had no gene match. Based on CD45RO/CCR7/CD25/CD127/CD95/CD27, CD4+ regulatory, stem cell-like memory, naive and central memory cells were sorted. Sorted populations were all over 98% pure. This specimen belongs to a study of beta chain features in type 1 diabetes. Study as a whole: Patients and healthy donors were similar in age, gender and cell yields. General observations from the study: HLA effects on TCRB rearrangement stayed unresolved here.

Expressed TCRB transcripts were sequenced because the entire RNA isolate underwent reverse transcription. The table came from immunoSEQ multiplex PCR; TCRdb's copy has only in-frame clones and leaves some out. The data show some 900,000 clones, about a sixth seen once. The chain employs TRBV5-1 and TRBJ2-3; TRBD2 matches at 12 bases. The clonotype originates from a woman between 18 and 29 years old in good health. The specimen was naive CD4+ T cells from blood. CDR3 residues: CASSLDGTSGPLTDTQYF. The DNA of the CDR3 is TGCGCCAGCAGCTTGGACGGGACTAGCGGGCCGCTCACAGATACGCAGTATTTT.